This TCR beta chain was sequenced in a study of blood T cell repertoires in COVID-19. Study as a whole: Samples taken during acute and convalescent COVID-19 were collected in the United States, Italy and Spain. Sources were T cells, B-cell-depleted T cells, or PBMCs; the material itself was cDNA or gDNA.

CDR3 length: 13 amino acids. The junction had 7 bases not matched to a gene; V was cut back by 0 bases and J by 10 bases. Germline CDR1 reads SGHTS; CDR2 reads YDEGEE. The authors' processing: Nucleated cell counts were estimated from reference gene primer amplification. Sequencing was performed with immunoSEQ multiplex PCR; in TCRdb, only in-frame clones are kept and a portion is missing. V, J and clone size are taken as reported in that table, and D and trimming were inferred from the DNA itself. This table has 150,000 to 200,000 clones, less than 90% appearing once. The rearrangement links TRBV5-8 to TRBJ2-7, with 7 bases that match TRBD2. The TCR comes from a man aged 18 to 30 with active or convalescent COVID-19. The sample consisted of peripheral blood. The DNA for the CDR3 is TGTGCCAGCAGCTTGGTGAACCGACTAGCCCAGTACTTC. This codes for CASSLVNRLAQYF. Full variable domain (remainder filled in from reference TRBV5-8 and TRBJ2-7): EAGVTQSPTHLIKTRGQQATLRCSPISGHTSVYWYQQALGLGLQFLLWYDEGEERNRGNFPPRFSGRQFPNYSSELNVNALELEDSALYLCASSLVNRLAQYFGPGTRLTVT.